These 25 T cell receptor beta chains were all obtained from the same sample, sequenced in a study of cytomegalovirus exposure and HLA in healthy donors. PCR used 60 Vbeta primers and 13 Jbeta primers. TCRdb's table, derived via immunoSEQ multiplex PCR, lists solely in-frame clones and lacks some. The repertoire holds 200,000 to 250,000 clones, with 76% as singletons. The sample comprised PBMCs. Receptor source: a man aged 18 to 29 in good health and CMV-seronegative.

The chain is built from TRBV30 and TRBJ2-3, with TRBD2 as a possible D gene (6 bases). Per the germline V gene, CDR1 is GTSNPN and CDR2 is SVGIG (reference sequence). V lost 3 bases and J 4 bases, leaving 14 bases between the germline ends. This CDR3 contains 14 residues. Here the CDR3 reads CAWSLSGGSDTQYF. Written as DNA, the CDR3 is TGTGCCTGGAGCCTTAGCGGAGGCTCAGATACGCAGTATTTT.

V usage is TRBV7-2 and J usage is TRBJ2-5; D is unresolved. This CDR3 comprises 13 residues. Trimming removed 4 bases from V and 5 bases from J, with 11 bases in between. CDR1 is SGHTA and CDR2 is FQGNSA in the germline V gene. The CDR3 coding sequence is TGTGCCAGCAGCTCGGAGTATATGGAGACCCAGTACTTC. Residues: CASSSEYMETQYF.

J is TRBJ2-2 and V is TRBV28, with D perhaps TRBD2 (6 bases). The CDR3 runs to 15 residues. V dropped 8 bases and J dropped 3 bases, with 16 bases sitting between them. The germline gives CDR1 MDHEN, CDR2 SYDVKM. CDR3 coding DNA: TGTGCCAGCCTCACGGGGGTTGAGTACACCGGGGAGCTGTTTTTT. Translation gives CASLTGVEYTGELFF.

V and J are TRBV5-6 and TRBJ1-2, with D unresolved. The V end was cut by 2 bases, the J end by 2 bases, with 7 bases between. The germline gives CDR1 SGHDT, CDR2 YYEEEE. The CDR3 sequence is 13 residues long. CDR3 sequence: CASSFSGNYGYTF. CDR3 DNA: TGTGCCAGCAGCTTTTCAGGAAACTATGGCTACACCTTC.

The chain links TRBV5-8 to TRBJ2-1; 10 bases line up with TRBD1. CDR3 length: 15 amino acids. Germline assignment: CDR1 SGHTS and CDR2 YDEGEE. The trim removed 6 bases at V and 4 bases at J, leaving 7 bases unmatched. CDR3 region: CASKSGQGGYNEQFF. For the CDR3, the DNA is TGTGCCAGCAAAAGCGGACAGGGGGGTTACAATGAGCAGTTCTTC.

The J gene is TRBJ2-1, the V gene TRBV29-1, with D possibly matching TRBD1 (6 bases). CDR1 SQVTM and CDR2 ANQGSEA come from the germline V gene. This CDR3 is 14 amino acids long. The CDR3 DNA sequence: TGCAGTACAAACAGGGAGCTCTCCTACAATGAGCAGTTCTTC. It translates to CSTNRELSYNEQFF.

This clone was seen only once. V usage is TRBV5-6 and J usage is TRBJ2-7, with TRBD1 identical over 7 bases. V was pared by 3 bases and J by 6 bases, with 9 bases of the junction left unmatched. From germline, CDR1 is SGHDT and CDR2 YYEEEE. CDR3 length: 14 residues. In nucleotides, the CDR3 is TGTGCCAGCAGCTACCGACAGGGTCCCCTCGAGCAGTACTTC. Its translation is CASSYRQGPLEQYF.

The chain joins TRBV4-1 to TRBJ2-7, with D unresolved. From germline, CDR1 is MGHRA and CDR2 YSYEKL. V was trimmed by 0 bases and J by 2 bases, leaving 8 bases between them. The CDR3 extends over 14 amino acids. The CDR3 region has the DNA TGCGCCAGCAGCCAAGAACCAGGCCCCTACGAGCAGTACTTC. Amino acids: CASSQEPGPYEQYF.

The V and J genes are TRBV7-9 and TRBJ2-7; 7 positions match TRBD1. Losses at the gene ends were 1 base for V and 5 bases for J; bases not matched to a gene: 5. The germline gives CDR1 SEHNR, CDR2 FQNEAQ (reference sequence). The CDR3 runs to 14 residues. The CDR3 region is CASSLVGTVHEQYF. The CDR3 nucleotides read TGTGCCAGCAGCTTAGTCGGGACAGTACACGAGCAGTACTTC.

The chain is built from TRBV30 and TRBJ1-1; D possibly corresponds to TRBD1 (5 bases). Between the trimmed V and J ends, which lost 0 bases and 5 bases, there was a span of 10 bases. In germline, CDR1 is GTSNPN, CDR2 SVGIG (reference sequence). The CDR3 has 13 amino acids. CDR3 protein: CAWSVQAGTEAFF. In nucleotides, the CDR3 is TGTGCCTGGAGTGTTCAGGCAGGGACTGAAGCTTTCTTT.

The J gene is TRBJ2-3, the V gene TRBV6-5; 11 bases are a match to TRBD2. Germline values: CDR1 MNHEY, CDR2 SVGAGI. The ends lost 6 bases at V and 2 bases at J; junction bases unmatched: 4. The CDR3 covers 15 residues. The DNA of the CDR3 is TGTGCCAGCAGACTAGCGGGAGTGGTCACAGATACGCAGTATTTT. This codes for CASRLAGVVTDTQYF.

CDR3 in amino acids: CASSLAPRIGYNEQFF. CDR3 DNA sequence: TGTGCCAGCAGCTTGGCCCCCCGAATCGGTTACAATGAGCAGTTCTTC. The V and J genes are TRBV5-4 and TRBJ2-1, with D uncertain. V was trimmed by 0 bases and J by 4 bases, leaving 14 bases between them. The CDR3 is made up of 16 amino acids. Germline V gene lookup returns CDR1 SGHNT and CDR2 YYREEE (reference sequence).

The J gene is TRBJ2-3, the V gene TRBV13; 12 bases align to TRBD1. The CDR3 spans 16 residues. The germline gives CDR1 PRHDT, CDR2 FYEKMQ (reference sequence). With 5 bases clipped from V and 4 bases from J, the junction kept 7 bases outside the gene matches. CDR3 coding DNA: TGTGCCAGCAGCCCGGGGGACAGGGGGCGCGCAGATACGCAGTATTTT. Protein sequence: CASSPGDRGRADTQYF.

The V and J genes are TRBV4-1 and TRBJ2-1; 7 positions match TRBD1. V shed 0 bases and J 0 bases; nucleotides not matched to a gene: 11. This CDR3 is built from 19 residues. Germline loops: CDR1 MGHRA, CDR2 YSYEKL. The CDR3 loop is CASSQDKGAGRFSYNEQFF. In DNA, the CDR3 is TGCGCCAGCAGCCAAGACAAGGGGGCCGGACGGTTCTCCTACAATGAGCAGTTCTTC.

In DNA form, the CDR3 reads TGCGCCAGCAGCTTGGGGCCGGGACAGATCTATGGCTACACCTTC. Translation gives CASSLGPGQIYGYTF. The genes are TRBV5-1 and TRBJ1-2; TRBD1 aligns across 7 bases. V lost 0 bases and J lost 4; bases outside the gene matches: 6. From germline, CDR1 is SGHRS and CDR2 YFSETQ. This CDR3 region has 15 residues.

V gene TRBV5-1 combines with J gene TRBJ2-7; tentative D call: TRBD1 (6 bases). Looked up from germline, CDR1 is SGHRS and CDR2 is YFSETQ. V was shortened by 3 bases and J by 2 bases, with 15 bases between the two germline ends. CDR3 length: 15 residues. CDR3 nucleotides: TGCGCCAGCAGCTCAACGGGGACACCTACCTACGAGCAGTACTTC. Its protein product is CASSSTGTPTYEQYF.

This chain uses TRBV9 with TRBJ1-5; D is undetermined. The V end was cut by 0 bases, the J end by 3 bases, with 7 bases between. Germline CDR1 is SGDLS and CDR2 is YYNGEE. This CDR3 comprises 14 residues. CDR3 in DNA: TGTGCCAGCAGCGTAGGCGGTTTCAATCAGCCCCAGCATTTT. Protein product: CASSVGGFNQPQHF.

This clone has only a few counts. The chain combines TRBV5-1 with TRBJ2-7; 10 nucleotides line up with TRBD1. The trim removed 3 bases at V and 1 base at J, leaving 7 bases unmatched. The CDR3 has 16 residues. CDR1 is SGHRS and CDR2 is YFSETQ in the germline V gene. The CDR3 here is CASSSNRDRGSYEQYF. In nucleotides, the CDR3 is TGCGCCAGCAGCTCAAACCGGGACAGGGGATCCTACGAGCAGTACTTC.

This sequence joins TRBV18 and TRBJ2-7; the match to TRBD1 covers 7 bases. The V gene end was trimmed by 0 bases and the J gene end by 3 bases; junction bases not matched to a gene: 17. Per germline, CDR1 KGHSH and CDR2 LQKENI. This CDR3 region has 19 residues. In DNA form, the CDR3 reads TGTGCCAGCTCACCACCGAGGGATTATATGGGACAGAAAGTCTACGAGCAGTACTTC. Translating gives CASSPPRDYMGQKVYEQYF.

The rearrangement joins TRBV7-8 to TRBJ2-5, with D uncertain. Germline lookup yields CDR1 SGHVS and CDR2 FQNEAQ. Trimming took off 1 base at V and 1 base at J, with 7 bases between the two ends. The CDR3 has 14 residues. Written as DNA, the CDR3 is TGTGCCAGCAGCTTAGGGCCTAGCCAAGAGACCCAGTACTTC. Translated, it gives CASSLGPSQETQYF.

The chain is built from TRBV9 and TRBJ2-7; 7 nucleotides line up with TRBD2. This CDR3 spans 14 amino acids. The junction had 7 bases not matched to a gene; V was cut back by 3 bases and J by 4 bases. Per the germline V gene, CDR1 is SGDLS and CDR2 is YYNGEE. In nucleotides, the CDR3 is TGTGCCAGCAGCGCTGGGGGAGGGATATACGAGCAGTACTTC. Translated, it gives CASSAGGGIYEQYF.

This clone was seen more than once but under ten times. The chain links TRBV2 to TRBJ2-5, with D maybe TRBD2 (6 bases). Germline V gives CDR1 SNHLY, CDR2 FYNNEI. V was shortened by 7 bases and J by 5 bases, with 17 bases between the two germline ends. The CDR3 runs 14 residues. The chain's CDR3 is CASIRRRERETQYF. CDR3 bases: TGTGCCAGCATTCGAAGGAGGGAGCGGGAGACCCAGTACTTC.

V gene TRBV19 combines with J gene TRBJ2-5; TRBD2 aligns across 10 bases. The CDR3 contains 15 residues. CDR1 is LNHDA and CDR2 is SQIVND in the germline V gene (reference sequence). The J segment lost 1 base and the V segment lost 5 bases, leaving 4 bases of the junction unmatched. As DNA, the CDR3 is TGTGCCAGTAGTGTTAGCGGGAGGCGCCAAGAGACCCAGTACTTC. Protein: CASSVSGRRQETQYF.

This clone was observed a handful of times. V gene TRBV30 combines with J gene TRBJ1-6; D remains ambiguous. CDR3 length equals 14 residues. V was pared by 7 bases and J by 10 bases, with 20 bases between. Germline lookup yields CDR1 GTSNPN and CDR2 SVGIG (reference sequence). DNA of the CDR3: TGTGCCTCCTGCGACGGACTCTTTAACTCACCCCTCCACTTT. This gives the protein CASCDGLFNSPLHF. Variable domain in full (rest from reference TRBV30 and TRBJ1-6): SQTIHQWPATLVQPVGSPLSLECTVEGTSNPNLYWYRQAAGRGLQLLFYSVGIGQISSEVPQNLSASRPQDRQFILSSKKLLLSDSGFYLCASCDGLFNSPLHFGNGTRLTVT.

The rearrangement links TRBV2 to TRBJ1-3; D is uncertain. The CDR3 sequence is 15 residues long. V was pared by 8 bases and J by 0 bases, with 14 bases between. Germline CDR1 SNHLY, CDR2 FYNNEI. In DNA form, the CDR3 reads TGTGCCAGCCTAGTTCCGACCGTCTCTGGAAACACCATATATTTT. This sequence encodes CASLVPTVSGNTIYF.